This TCR beta chain was obtained from a study of cytomegalovirus exposure and HLA in healthy donors. Findings of the study overall: Reportedly, cytomegalovirus status was diagnosed with high sensitivity and specificity.

The CDR3 totals 16 residues. V was trimmed by 3 bases and J by 0 bases, leaving 12 bases between them. Per the germline V gene, CDR1 is SGHVS and CDR2 is FQNEAQ. This PCR relied on a set of 60 Vbeta primers and 13 Jbeta primers. Sequencing used immunoSEQ multiplex PCR; TCRdb keeps in-frame clones, though not all of them. The data show about 78,000 clones, under 70% seen once. This clone was counted only a few times. What it recognizes is unknown. The source is a man aged 30-40 years in good health and CMV-seropositive. Material for sequencing was PBMCs. The rearrangement uses TRBV7-8 and TRBJ1-3; D gene unclear. The CDR3 DNA sequence: TGTGCCAGCAGCTTTAGCTTGGCGAACTCTGGAAACACCATATATTTT. Its translation: CASSFSLANSGNTIYF. The entire variable domain, with the rest obtained from reference TRBV7-8 and TRBJ1-3, is as follows: GAGVSQSPRYKVAKRGQDVALRCDPISGHVSLFWYQQALGQGPEFLTYFQNEAQLDKSGLPSDRFFAERPEGSVSTLKIQRTQQEDSAVYLCASSFSLANSGNTIYFGEGSWLTVV.